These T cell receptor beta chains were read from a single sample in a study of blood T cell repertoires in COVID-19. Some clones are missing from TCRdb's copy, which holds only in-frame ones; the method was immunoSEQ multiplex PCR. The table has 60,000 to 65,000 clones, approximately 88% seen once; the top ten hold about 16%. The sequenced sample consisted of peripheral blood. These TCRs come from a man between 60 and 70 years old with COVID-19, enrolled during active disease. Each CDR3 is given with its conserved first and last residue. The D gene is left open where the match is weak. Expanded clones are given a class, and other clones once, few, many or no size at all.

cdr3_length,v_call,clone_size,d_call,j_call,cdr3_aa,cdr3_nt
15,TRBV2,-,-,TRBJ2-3,CASSEGGSGYGTQYF,TGTGCCAGCAGTGAAGGTGGTAGCGGATACGGTACGCAGTATTTT
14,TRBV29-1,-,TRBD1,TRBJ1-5,CSALTGSYNQPQHF,TGCAGCGCCCTGACAGGGTCCTACAATCAGCCCCAGCATTTT
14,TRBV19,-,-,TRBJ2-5,CASSIPGGGETQYF,TGTGCCAGTAGTATCCCCGGTGGGGGGGAGACCCAGTACTTC
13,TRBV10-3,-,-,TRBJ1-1,CAISEKGEMGAFF,TGTGCCATCAGTGAAAAGGGGGAAATGGGAGCTTTCTTT
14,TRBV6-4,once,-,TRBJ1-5,CASSVSPGGQPQHF,TGTGCCAGCAGTGTTTCCCCCGGGGGTCAGCCCCAGCATTTT
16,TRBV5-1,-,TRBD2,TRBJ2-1,CASASIAGGQRNEQFF,TGCGCCAGCGCTTCGATAGCGGGAGGTCAGAGGAATGAGCAGTTCTTC
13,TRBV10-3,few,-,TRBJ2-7,CAIMTGGGYEQYF,TGTGCCATCATGACAGGAGGTGGGTACGAGCAGTACTTC
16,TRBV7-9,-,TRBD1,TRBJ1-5,CASSSTGGSSNQPQHF,TGTGCCAGCAGTAGCACAGGGGGGAGTAGCAATCAGCCCCAGCATTTT
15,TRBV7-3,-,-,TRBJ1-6,CASSFSGVRNSPLHF,TGTGCCAGCAGCTTTTCGGGGGTACGAAATTCACCCCTCCACTTT
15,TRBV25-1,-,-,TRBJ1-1,CASSDARGLNTEAFF,TGTGCCAGCAGTGATGCCAGGGGCTTGAACACTGAAGCTTTCTTT
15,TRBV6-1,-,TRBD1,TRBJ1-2,CASSEDLGGAGGYTF,TGTGCCAGCAGTGAAGATTTAGGGGGCGCCGGTGGCTACACCTTC
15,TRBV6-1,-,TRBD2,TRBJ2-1,CASSEMAGGFNEQFF,TGTGCCAGCAGTGAGATGGCGGGAGGTTTCAATGAGCAGTTCTTC
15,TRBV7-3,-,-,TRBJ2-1,CASSDSGPTYNEQFF,TGTGCCAGCAGCGATAGCGGACCGACCTACAATGAGCAGTTCTTC
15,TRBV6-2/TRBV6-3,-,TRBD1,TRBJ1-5,CASSTLGQGNQPQHF,TGTGCCAGCAGTACCTTAGGACAGGGCAATCAGCCCCAGCATTTT
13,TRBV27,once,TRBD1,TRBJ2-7,CASSRTGPMEQYF,TGTGCCAGCAGTAGGACAGGTCCCATGGAGCAGTACTTC
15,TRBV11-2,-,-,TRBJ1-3,CASSSTVLSGNTIYF,TGTGCCAGCAGCTCGACTGTCCTCTCTGGAAACACCATATATTTT
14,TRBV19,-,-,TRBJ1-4,CASSTGVRSEKLFF,TGTGCCAGTAGTACAGGGGTGAGAAGTGAAAAACTGTTTTTT
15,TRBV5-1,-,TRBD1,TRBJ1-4,CASSFNRGTNEKLFF,TGCGCCAGCAGCTTCAACAGGGGAACTAATGAAAAACTGTTTTTT
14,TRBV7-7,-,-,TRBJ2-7,CASSPTSSAYEQYF,TGTGCCAGCAGCCCCACTTCTAGCGCATACGAGCAGTACTTC
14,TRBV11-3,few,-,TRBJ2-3,CASSLGGPTDTQYF,TGTGCCAGCAGCTTAGGCGGGCCCACAGATACGCAGTATTTT
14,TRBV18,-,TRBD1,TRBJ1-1,CASSPGTEYTEAFF,TGTGCCAGCTCACCGGGGACAGAGTACACTGAAGCTTTCTTT
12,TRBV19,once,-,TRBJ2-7,CASAALSYEQYF,TGTGCCAGTGCCGCCTTGAGCTACGAGCAGTACTTC
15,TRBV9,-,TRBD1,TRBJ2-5,CASSGPTGLGKTQYF,TGTGCCAGCAGCGGACCGACAGGGTTGGGAAAGACCCAGTACTTC
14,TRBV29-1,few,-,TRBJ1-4,CSVEDPPNAKKLFF,TGCAGCGTTGAAGATCCCCCAAATGCGAAAAAACTGTTTTTT
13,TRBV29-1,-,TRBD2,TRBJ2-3,CSVVGGAADTQYF,TGCAGCGTTGTCGGGGGGGCTGCAGATACGCAGTATTTT
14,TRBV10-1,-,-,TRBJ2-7,CASSERAFAGEQYF,TGCGCCAGCAGTGAGCGGGCTTTCGCGGGCGAGCAGTACTTC
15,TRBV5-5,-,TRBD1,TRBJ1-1,CASSGGQGLYAEAFF,TGTGCCAGCAGCGGGGGACAGGGTTTATATGCTGAAGCTTTCTTT
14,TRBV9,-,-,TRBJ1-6,CASTEQVDNSPLHF,TGTGCCAGCACGGAACAGGTTGACAATTCACCCCTCCACTTT
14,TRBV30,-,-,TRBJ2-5,CASTNGRFRETQYF,TGTGCCTCCACCAACGGCAGGTTCAGAGAGACCCAGTACTTC
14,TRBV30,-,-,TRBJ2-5,CASRWTGLGETQYF,TGTGCCTCGCGATGGACGGGGTTGGGAGAGACCCAGTACTTC
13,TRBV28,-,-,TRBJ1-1,CASSSGLWTEAFF,TGTGCCAGCAGTTCCGGACTCTGGACTGAAGCTTTCTTT
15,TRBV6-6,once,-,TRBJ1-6,CASTTPGVDNSPLHF,TGTGCCAGCACCACGCCCGGGGTGGATAATTCACCCCTCCACTTT
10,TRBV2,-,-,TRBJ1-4,CASTREKLFF,TGTGCCAGCACCCGGGAAAAACTGTTTTTT
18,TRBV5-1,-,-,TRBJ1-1,CASSLVFRTKVVNTEAFF,TGCGCCAGCAGCTTGGTTTTTAGGACAAAAGTAGTCAACACTGAAGCTTTCTTT
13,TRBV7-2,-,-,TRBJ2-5,CASSPTNQETQYF,TGTGCCAGCAGCCCGACTAATCAAGAGACCCAGTACTTC
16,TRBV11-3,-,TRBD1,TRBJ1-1,CASSPGGGQGGTEAFF,TGTGCCAGCAGCCCAGGAGGGGGACAGGGGGGAACTGAAGCTTTCTTT